Described below is a single T cell receptor beta chain sequence and its context. Looked up from germline, CDR1 is LNHDA and CDR2 is SQIVND (reference sequence). The CDR3 runs 15 residues. Trimming stripped 3 bases from V and 0 bases from J, with 10 bases between. Clones were sequenced by immunoSEQ multiplex PCR, and TCRdb holds only the in-frame ones, with some missing. The repertoire holds about 1.5 million clones, with over 95% as singletons. The data were taken from a study of shared clonotypes between healthy human individuals. This receptor was taken from a man aged 30 to 45 in good health. The rearrangement uses TRBV19 and TRBJ2-3, with TRBD2 as a possible D gene (5 bases). The sequencing input was naive CD4+ T cells sorted from blood. The subset denotes: CD45RA+ positively selected. Here the CDR3 reads CASSISPGSTDTQYF. CDR3 in DNA: TGTGCCAGTAGTATTTCACCGGGAAGCACAGATACGCAGTATTTT.